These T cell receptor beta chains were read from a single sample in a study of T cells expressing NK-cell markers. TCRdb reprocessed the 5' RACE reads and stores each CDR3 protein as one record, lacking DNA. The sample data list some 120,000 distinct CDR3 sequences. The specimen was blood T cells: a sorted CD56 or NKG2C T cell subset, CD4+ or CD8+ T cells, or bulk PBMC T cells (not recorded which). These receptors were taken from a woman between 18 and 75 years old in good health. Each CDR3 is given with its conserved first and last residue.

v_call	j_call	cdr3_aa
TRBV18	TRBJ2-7	CASSPPGQGPYEQYF
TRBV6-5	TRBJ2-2	CASSYLYPMGDRGTFGTGELFF
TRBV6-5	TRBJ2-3	CASSYSMAGASTDTQYF
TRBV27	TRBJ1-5	CASSPQQGLNQPQHF
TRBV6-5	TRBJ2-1	CASSAINNEQFF
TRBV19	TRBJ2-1	CASSLDSSGGALEQFF
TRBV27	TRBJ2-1	CASSFGVPSTEQFF
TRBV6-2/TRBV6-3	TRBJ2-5	CASGPWGTPETQYF
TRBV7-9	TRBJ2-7	CASSPGTSVYEQYF
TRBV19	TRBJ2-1	CASSMGVYNEQFF
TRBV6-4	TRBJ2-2	CASSSGGGSTGELFF
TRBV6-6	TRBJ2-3	CASSPRAGNTQYF